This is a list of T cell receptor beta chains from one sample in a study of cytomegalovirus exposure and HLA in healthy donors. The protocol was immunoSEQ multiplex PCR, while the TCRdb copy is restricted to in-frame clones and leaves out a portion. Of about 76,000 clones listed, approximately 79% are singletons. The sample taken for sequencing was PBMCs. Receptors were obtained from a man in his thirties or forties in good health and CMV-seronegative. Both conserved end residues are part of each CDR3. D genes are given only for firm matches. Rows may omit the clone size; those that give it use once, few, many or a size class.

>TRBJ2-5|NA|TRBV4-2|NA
TGTGCCAGCAGCCAAGATATAGCGGCGGAGACCCAGTACTTC
CASSQDIAAETQYF
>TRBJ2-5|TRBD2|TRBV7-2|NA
TGTGCCAGCAGCTTAGCGCTAGGGGCTAGCGGGTACCAGTACTTC
CASSLALGASGYQYF
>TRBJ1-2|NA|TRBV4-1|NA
TGCGCCAGCAGCCAAGATTACACCTTTAACTATGGCTACACCTTC
CASSQDYTFNYGYTF
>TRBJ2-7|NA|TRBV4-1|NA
TGCGCCAGCAGCCGGAATACAGGGCATTATGAGAACGAGCAGTACTTC
CASSRNTGHYENEQYF
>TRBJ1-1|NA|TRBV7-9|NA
TGTGCCAGCACCCACGGGGTGTACACTGAAGCTTTCTTT
CASTHGVYTEAFF
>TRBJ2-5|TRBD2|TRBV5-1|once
TGCGCCAGCAGCTTGTTTGGGAGGGTCCCGGGGGAGACCCAGTACTTC
CASSLFGRVPGETQYF
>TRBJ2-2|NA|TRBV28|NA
TGTGCCAGCCGGGAGAAGGGCGGGGAGCTGTTTTTT
CASREKGGELFF
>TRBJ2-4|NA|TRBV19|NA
TGTGCCAGTAGTATGACTGGGTCGCCTGGGGCGCGCAACATTCAGTACTTC
CASSMTGSPGARNIQYF
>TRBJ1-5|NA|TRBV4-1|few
TGCGCCAGCAGCCAAGTGGGGGCGGTAAGGGGGTTCAGGCAGCCCCAGCATTTT
CASSQVGAVRGFRQPQHF
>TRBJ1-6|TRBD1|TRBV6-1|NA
TGTGCCAGCAGTGTCCACAGGGGGAGAGGTTCACCCCTCCACTTT
CASSVHRGRGSPLHF
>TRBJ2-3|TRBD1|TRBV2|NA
TGTGCCAGCAGGGGCGACAGGGTACCAAATACGCAGTATTTT
CASRGDRVPNTQYF
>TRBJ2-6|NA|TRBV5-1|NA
TGCGCCAGCAGCTTGGACTCCTCTGGGGCCAACGTCCTGACTTTC
CASSLDSSGANVLTF
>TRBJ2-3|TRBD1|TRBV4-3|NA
TGCGCCAGCAGCCCTGGCGCGGGACAGGGGGCATCAGATACGCAGTATTTT
CASSPGAGQGASDTQYF
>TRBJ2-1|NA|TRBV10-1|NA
TGCGCCAGCAGTATAGCCCATGAGCAGTTCTTC
CASSIAHEQFF
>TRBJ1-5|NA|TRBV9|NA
TGTGCCAGCAGCCCGAGTAGTTCCTGGGGCGAGCCCCAGCATTTT
CASSPSSSWGEPQHF
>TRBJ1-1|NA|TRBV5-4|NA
TGTGCCAGCAGCTTGGCCTCGGAGCGCCAGGCTTTCTTT
CASSLASERQAFF
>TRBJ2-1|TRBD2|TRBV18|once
TGTGCCAGCTCACCGCGGCAGGGGGGACTAGCGGGAGGGCCAGGTGGAGGCCTCAGCAAGTTCTTC
CASSPRQGGLAGGPGGGLSKFF
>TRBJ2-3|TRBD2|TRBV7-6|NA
TGTGCCAGCAGCTTAAACGCGGGAGGAGTCACAGATACGCAGTATTTT
CASSLNAGGVTDTQYF
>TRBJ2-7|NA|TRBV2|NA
TGTGCCAGCAAAATAATCTACGAGCAGTACTTC
CASKIIYEQYF
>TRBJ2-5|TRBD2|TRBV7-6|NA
TGTGCCAGCAGCCCCGGGATAGCGGGAGTGGCTGGGACCCAGTACTTC
CASSPGIAGVAGTQYF
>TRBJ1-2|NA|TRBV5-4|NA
TGTGCCAGCAGCTTGACGGGAAGCTATGGCTACACCTTC
CASSLTGSYGYTF
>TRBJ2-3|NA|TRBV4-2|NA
TGTGCCAGCAGCCCCCAACGGACTTCCGGGCGCACAGATACGCAGTATTTT
CASSPQRTSGRTDTQYF
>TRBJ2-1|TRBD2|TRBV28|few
TGTGCCAGCAGACTAGCGGGAGCCTTCTACAATGAGCAGTTCTTC
CASRLAGAFYNEQFF
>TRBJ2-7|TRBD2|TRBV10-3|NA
TGTGCCATCAGTGAGCGTCTAGCGGCCGAGCAGTACTTC
CAISERLAAEQYF
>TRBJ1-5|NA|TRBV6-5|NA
TGTGCCAGCAGTGCCGTCCTCGGGGGAGCCCAGCATTTT
CASSAVLGGAQHF
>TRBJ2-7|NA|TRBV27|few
TGTGCCAGCAGTTTATACAGTGACAGTTACGAGCAGTACTTC
CASSLYSDSYEQYF
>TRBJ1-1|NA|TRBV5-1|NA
TGCGCCAGCAGCCGTCGCGCAGGGGAATTCACTGAAGCTTTCTTT
CASSRRAGEFTEAFF
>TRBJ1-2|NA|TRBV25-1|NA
TGTGCCAGCAGTGAATCCGGGACACTGGTCGATGGCTACACCTTC
CASSESGTLVDGYTF
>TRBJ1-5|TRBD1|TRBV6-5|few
TGTGCCAGCAGTTACCGGACAGGGGACAATCAGCCCCAGCATTTT
CASSYRTGDNQPQHF